Listed below are T cell receptor beta chains from one sample, sequenced in a study of cytomegalovirus exposure and HLA in healthy donors. Repertoires were generated with immunoSEQ multiplex PCR, while TCRdb's copy carries only in-frame clones and drops some. The repertoire holds about 150,000 clones, around 81% seen once, with about 5.6% in the top ten. Sample: PBMCs. Every receptor here comes from a woman aged 40 to 50 in good health and CMV-seropositive. The CDR3 runs from the conserved cysteine through the conserved F or W. Fields, in order: CDR3 DNA, CDR3 protein, J gene, D gene, V gene, clone size. The D gene is left open where the match is weak. Rows may omit the clone size; those that give it use once, few, many or a size class.

CDR3 DNA: TGCAGTGCTAGAGGCCTAACTGAAGCTTTCTTT
CDR3 protein: CSARGLTEAFF
J gene: TRBJ1-1
D gene: NA
V gene: TRBV20-1
clone size: NA

CDR3 DNA: TGTGCCTGGAGTGTACACCGGACTAGCGGGAGGACTACCTACAATGAGCAGTTCTTC
CDR3 protein: CAWSVHRTSGRTTYNEQFF
J gene: TRBJ2-1
D gene: TRBD2
V gene: TRBV30
clone size: NA

CDR3 DNA: TGCACCTCAACCTCGTCGCGGGGCACAGATACGCAGTATTTT
CDR3 protein: CTSTSSRGTDTQYF
J gene: TRBJ2-3
D gene: NA
V gene: TRBV1
clone size: NA

CDR3 DNA: TGTGCTAGTGGTTTGGTACGACTAGCGGGATCGCCAGAGCAAGAGACCCAGTACTTC
CDR3 protein: CASGLVRLAGSPEQETQYF
J gene: TRBJ2-5
D gene: TRBD2
V gene: TRBV12-5
clone size: NA

CDR3 DNA: TGTGCCAGCAGGGGGACAGGGTGGGATGGCTACACCTTC
CDR3 protein: CASRGTGWDGYTF
J gene: TRBJ1-2
D gene: TRBD1
V gene: TRBV27
clone size: NA

CDR3 DNA: TGTGCCTGGAGTGATTTCGGGGAGAACACTGAAGCTTTCTTT
CDR3 protein: CAWSDFGENTEAFF
J gene: TRBJ1-1
D gene: NA
V gene: TRBV30
clone size: NA

CDR3 DNA: TGTGCCTGGGATACAGGGAGCGAGCAGTACTTC
CDR3 protein: CAWDTGSEQYF
J gene: TRBJ2-7
D gene: NA
V gene: TRBV30
clone size: NA

CDR3 DNA: TGTGCCAGCAGTTGGACACCCTTGAACACTGAAGCTTTCTTT
CDR3 protein: CASSWTPLNTEAFF
J gene: TRBJ1-1
D gene: NA
V gene: TRBV6-5
clone size: NA

CDR3 DNA: TGCGCCAGCAGCCCGACAGGGGGTTCGGCTGGAAACACCATATATTTT
CDR3 protein: CASSPTGGSAGNTIYF
J gene: TRBJ1-3
D gene: TRBD1
V gene: TRBV5-1
clone size: NA

CDR3 DNA: TGCGCCAGCAGCTTGGAAGGAAGGGAGTCACCCCTCCACTTT
CDR3 protein: CASSLEGRESPLHF
J gene: TRBJ1-6
D gene: NA
V gene: TRBV5-1
clone size: NA

CDR3 DNA: TGTGCCAGCCGGTCCGGGAGTTGGACCACAGATACGCAGTATTTT
CDR3 protein: CASRSGSWTTDTQYF
J gene: TRBJ2-3
D gene: NA
V gene: TRBV7-9
clone size: NA

CDR3 DNA: TGTGCCAGCACCAGAGTAGCGGGGGGATCAGATACGCAGTATTTT
CDR3 protein: CASTRVAGGSDTQYF
J gene: TRBJ2-3
D gene: TRBD2
V gene: TRBV27
clone size: NA

CDR3 DNA: TGTGCCAGCAGTACTAGGGGGAGCTCCTACAATGAGCAGTTCTTC
CDR3 protein: CASSTRGSSYNEQFF
J gene: TRBJ2-1
D gene: NA
V gene: TRBV2
clone size: NA

CDR3 DNA: TGTGCCAGTAGTATGGAGGGATTTGAGACCCAGTACTTC
CDR3 protein: CASSMEGFETQYF
J gene: TRBJ2-5
D gene: NA
V gene: TRBV19
clone size: NA

CDR3 DNA: TGCGCCAGCGGGAGGACCCTCGACGAGCAGTACTTC
CDR3 protein: CASGRTLDEQYF
J gene: TRBJ2-7
D gene: NA
V gene: TRBV5-1
clone size: NA

CDR3 DNA: TGCAGCGTTGTAAGGGGACTAGCCTCCAATGAGCAGTTCTTC
CDR3 protein: CSVVRGLASNEQFF
J gene: TRBJ2-1
D gene: TRBD2
V gene: TRBV29-1
clone size: NA

CDR3 DNA: TGCGCCAGCAGCTTGGTACAGGGGCAGCCCCAGCATTTT
CDR3 protein: CASSLVQGQPQHF
J gene: TRBJ1-5
D gene: TRBD1
V gene: TRBV5-1
clone size: NA

CDR3 DNA: TGCGCCAGCAGCGAAAACGCCGGAGATACGCAGTATTTT
CDR3 protein: CASSENAGDTQYF
J gene: TRBJ2-3
D gene: NA
V gene: TRBV5-1
clone size: NA

CDR3 DNA: TGTGCCAGCAGTGAGGCGGGATCCAGCTCCTACGAGCAGTACTTC
CDR3 protein: CASSEAGSSSYEQYF
J gene: TRBJ2-7
D gene: NA
V gene: TRBV7-2
clone size: once

CDR3 DNA: TGTGCCAGCAGCTTAGGGGGGGGGAGCTCCTACAATGAGCAGTTCTTC
CDR3 protein: CASSLGGGSSYNEQFF
J gene: TRBJ2-1
D gene: TRBD2
V gene: TRBV13
clone size: few

CDR3 DNA: TGTGCCAGCCGAAGGCGGAGCGGCAGATACAATGAGCAGTTCTTC
CDR3 protein: CASRRRSGRYNEQFF
J gene: TRBJ2-1
D gene: NA
V gene: TRBV6-1
clone size: NA

CDR3 DNA: TGTGCCAGCAGCGGGGGACTACCTTCCTACAATGAGCAGTTCTTC
CDR3 protein: CASSGGLPSYNEQFF
J gene: TRBJ2-1
D gene: TRBD2
V gene: TRBV11-2
clone size: NA

CDR3 DNA: TGTGCCAGCAGCTTAGGGGGCGGGAGTTCGTACGAGCAGTACTTC
CDR3 protein: CASSLGGGSSYEQYF
J gene: TRBJ2-7
D gene: TRBD2
V gene: TRBV7-9
clone size: NA

CDR3 DNA: TGCGCCAGCTCCGTGGGGAAGGGGGCGCAAGAGACCCAGTACTTC
CDR3 protein: CASSVGKGAQETQYF
J gene: TRBJ2-5
D gene: TRBD1
V gene: TRBV5-1
clone size: NA

CDR3 DNA: TGCGCCAGCAGCCAAGCTACAGGGTCTGGGTATGGCTACACCTTC
CDR3 protein: CASSQATGSGYGYTF
J gene: TRBJ1-2
D gene: NA
V gene: TRBV4-1
clone size: NA

CDR3 DNA: TGTGCCTGGAAAAAACAGGGGGCGGACGAAAAACTGTTTTTT
CDR3 protein: CAWKKQGADEKLFF
J gene: TRBJ1-4
D gene: TRBD1
V gene: TRBV30
clone size: NA

CDR3 DNA: TGTGCCAGCAGACGACAGGGGACTGGCTATGGCTACACCTTC
CDR3 protein: CASRRQGTGYGYTF
J gene: TRBJ1-2
D gene: TRBD1
V gene: TRBV2
clone size: NA

CDR3 DNA: TGTGCCAGCAGCTTGGGGGGACTAGCGGGAGGTAATGAGCAGTTCTTC
CDR3 protein: CASSLGGLAGGNEQFF
J gene: TRBJ2-1
D gene: TRBD2
V gene: TRBV5-4
clone size: NA

CDR3 DNA: TGTGCCAGCAGCGTAGGGACAGGAGGCACCGGGGAGCTGTTTTTT
CDR3 protein: CASSVGTGGTGELFF
J gene: TRBJ2-2
D gene: TRBD1
V gene: TRBV9
clone size: once

CDR3 DNA: TGTGCCAGCAGTCCCGACAGGTTTAATGAAAAACTGTTTTTT
CDR3 protein: CASSPDRFNEKLFF
J gene: TRBJ1-4
D gene: NA
V gene: TRBV28
clone size: NA

CDR3 DNA: TGCCTCATGGGACAAGAAAACACCGGGGAGCTGTTTTTT
CDR3 protein: CLMGQENTGELFF
J gene: TRBJ2-2
D gene: NA
V gene: TRBV30
clone size: NA

CDR3 DNA: TGCGCCAGCAGCTTGGATCCGCCCTATGAGACCCAGTACTTC
CDR3 protein: CASSLDPPYETQYF
J gene: TRBJ2-5
D gene: NA
V gene: TRBV5-1
clone size: few